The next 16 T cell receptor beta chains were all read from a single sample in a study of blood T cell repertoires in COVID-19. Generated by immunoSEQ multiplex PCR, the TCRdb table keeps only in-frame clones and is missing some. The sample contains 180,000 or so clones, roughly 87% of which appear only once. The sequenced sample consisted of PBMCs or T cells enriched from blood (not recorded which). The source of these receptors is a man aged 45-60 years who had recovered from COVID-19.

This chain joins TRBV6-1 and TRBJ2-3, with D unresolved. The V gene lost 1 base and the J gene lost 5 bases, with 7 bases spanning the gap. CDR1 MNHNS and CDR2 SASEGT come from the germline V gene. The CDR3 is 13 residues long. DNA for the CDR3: TGTGCCAGCAGTGAAGACACCAAAGATACGCAGTATTTT. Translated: CASSEDTKDTQYF.

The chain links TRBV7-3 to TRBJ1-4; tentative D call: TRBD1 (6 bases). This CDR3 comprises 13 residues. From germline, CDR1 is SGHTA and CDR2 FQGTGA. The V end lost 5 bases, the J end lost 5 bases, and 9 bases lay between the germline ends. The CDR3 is CASSLGQNEKLFF. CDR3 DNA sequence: TGTGCCAGCAGCCTCGGACAGAATGAAAAACTGTTTTTT.

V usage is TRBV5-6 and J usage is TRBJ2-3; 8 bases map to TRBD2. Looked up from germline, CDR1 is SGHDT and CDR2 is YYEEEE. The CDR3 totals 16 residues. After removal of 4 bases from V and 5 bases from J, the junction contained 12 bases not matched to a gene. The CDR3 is CASSPLRAGARDTQYF. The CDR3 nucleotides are TGTGCCAGCAGCCCACTGCGAGCGGGGGCACGAGATACGCAGTATTTT.

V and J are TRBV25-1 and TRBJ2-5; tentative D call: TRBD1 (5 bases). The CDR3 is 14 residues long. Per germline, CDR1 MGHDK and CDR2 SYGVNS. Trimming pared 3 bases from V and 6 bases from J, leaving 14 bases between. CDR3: CASSDPAGKKTQYF. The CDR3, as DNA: TGTGCCAGCAGTGATCCGGCAGGGAAGAAGACCCAGTACTTC.

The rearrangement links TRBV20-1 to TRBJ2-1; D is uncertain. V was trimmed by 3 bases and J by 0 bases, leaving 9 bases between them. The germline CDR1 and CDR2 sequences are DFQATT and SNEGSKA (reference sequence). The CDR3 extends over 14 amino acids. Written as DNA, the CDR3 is TGCAGTGCTAGTCGCGAAAGCTCCTACAATGAGCAGTTCTTC. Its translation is CSASRESSYNEQFF.

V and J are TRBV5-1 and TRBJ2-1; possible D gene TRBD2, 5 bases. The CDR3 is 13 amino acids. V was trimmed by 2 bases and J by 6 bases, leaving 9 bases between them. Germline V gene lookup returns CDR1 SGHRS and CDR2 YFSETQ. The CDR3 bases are TGCGCCAGCAGCTTTTCTAGCCCCAATGAGCAGTTCTTC. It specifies CASSFSSPNEQFF.

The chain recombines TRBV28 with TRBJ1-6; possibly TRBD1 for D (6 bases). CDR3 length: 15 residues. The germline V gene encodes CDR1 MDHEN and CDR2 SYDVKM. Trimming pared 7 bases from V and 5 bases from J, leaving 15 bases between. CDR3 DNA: TGTGCCAGCACCCTCAGGGGAGAGAATAATTCACCCCTCCACTTT. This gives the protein CASTLRGENNSPLHF.

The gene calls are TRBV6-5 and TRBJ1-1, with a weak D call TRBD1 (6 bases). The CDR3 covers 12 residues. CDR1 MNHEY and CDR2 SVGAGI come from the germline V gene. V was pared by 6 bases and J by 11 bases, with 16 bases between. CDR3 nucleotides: TGTGCCAGCAGCCAGGGGAGTTCGAGCGCTTTCTTT. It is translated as CASSQGSSSAFF.

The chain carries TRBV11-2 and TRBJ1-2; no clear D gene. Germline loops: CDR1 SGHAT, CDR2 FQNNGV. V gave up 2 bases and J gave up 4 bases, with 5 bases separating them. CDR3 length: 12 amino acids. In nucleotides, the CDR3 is TGTGCCAGCAGCTTATCCGGCTATGGCTACACCTTC. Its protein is CASSLSGYGYTF.

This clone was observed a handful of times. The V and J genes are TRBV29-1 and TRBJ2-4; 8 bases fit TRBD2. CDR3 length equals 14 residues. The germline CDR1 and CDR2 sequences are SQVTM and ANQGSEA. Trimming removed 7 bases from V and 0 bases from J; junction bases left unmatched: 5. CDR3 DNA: TGCAGCGCGGGGGGGGCCCTAGCCAAAAACATTCAGTACTTC. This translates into CSAGGALAKNIQYF.

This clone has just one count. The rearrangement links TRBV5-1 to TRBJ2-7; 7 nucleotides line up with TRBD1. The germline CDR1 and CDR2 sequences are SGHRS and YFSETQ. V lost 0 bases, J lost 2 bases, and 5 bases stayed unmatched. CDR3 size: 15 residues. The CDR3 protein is CASSLGFGTAYEQYF. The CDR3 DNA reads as TGCGCCAGCAGCTTGGGGTTCGGGACAGCCTACGAGCAGTACTTC.

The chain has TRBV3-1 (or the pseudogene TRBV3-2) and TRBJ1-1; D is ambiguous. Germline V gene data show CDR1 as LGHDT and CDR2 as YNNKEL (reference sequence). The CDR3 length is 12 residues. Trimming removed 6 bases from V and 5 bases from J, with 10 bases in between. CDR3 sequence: CASSPPGTEAFF. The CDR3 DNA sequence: TGTGCCAGCAGTCCACCGGGAACTGAAGCTTTCTTT.

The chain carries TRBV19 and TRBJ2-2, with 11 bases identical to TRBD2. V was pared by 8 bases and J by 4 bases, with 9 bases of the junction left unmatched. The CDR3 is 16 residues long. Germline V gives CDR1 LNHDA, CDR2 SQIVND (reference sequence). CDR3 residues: CASHELAGDGTGELFF. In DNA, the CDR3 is TGTGCCAGTCACGAACTAGCGGGAGATGGCACCGGGGAGCTGTTTTTT.

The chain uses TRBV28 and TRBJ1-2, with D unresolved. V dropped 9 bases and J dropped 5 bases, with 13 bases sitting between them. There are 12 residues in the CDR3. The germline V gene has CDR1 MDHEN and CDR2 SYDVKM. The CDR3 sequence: CASLHRIYGYTF. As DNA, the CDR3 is TGTGCCAGTTTACACCGAATTTATGGCTACACCTTC.

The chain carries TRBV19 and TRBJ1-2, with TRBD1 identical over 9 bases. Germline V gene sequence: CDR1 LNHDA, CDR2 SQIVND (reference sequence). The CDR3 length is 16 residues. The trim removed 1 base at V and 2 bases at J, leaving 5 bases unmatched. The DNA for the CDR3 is TGTGCCAGTAGTATAGGGGGACAGGGAATCAACTATGGCTACACCTTC. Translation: CASSIGGQGINYGYTF.

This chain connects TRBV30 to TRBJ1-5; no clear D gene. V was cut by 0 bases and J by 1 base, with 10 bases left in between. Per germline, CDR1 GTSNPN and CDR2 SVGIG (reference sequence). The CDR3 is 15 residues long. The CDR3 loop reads CAWSVNDQSNQPQHF. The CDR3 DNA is TGTGCCTGGAGTGTAAACGATCAGAGCAATCAGCCCCAGCATTTT.